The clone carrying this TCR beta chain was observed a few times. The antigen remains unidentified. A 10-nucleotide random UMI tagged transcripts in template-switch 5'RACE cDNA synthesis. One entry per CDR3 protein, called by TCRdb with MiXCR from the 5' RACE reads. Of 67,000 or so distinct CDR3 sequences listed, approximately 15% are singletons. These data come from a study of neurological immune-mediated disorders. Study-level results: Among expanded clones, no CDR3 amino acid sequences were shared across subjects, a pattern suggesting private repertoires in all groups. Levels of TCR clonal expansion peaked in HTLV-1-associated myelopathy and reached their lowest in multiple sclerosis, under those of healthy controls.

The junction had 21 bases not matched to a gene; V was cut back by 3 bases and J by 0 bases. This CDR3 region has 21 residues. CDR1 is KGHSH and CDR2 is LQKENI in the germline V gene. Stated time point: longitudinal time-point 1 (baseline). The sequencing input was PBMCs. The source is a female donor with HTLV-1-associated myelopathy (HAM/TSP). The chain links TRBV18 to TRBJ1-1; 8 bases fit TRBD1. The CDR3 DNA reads TGTGCCAGCTCACCGCGGACAGGGTGGGACCCGTCGGGGAGAATGAACACTGAAGCTTTCTTT. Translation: CASSPRTGWDPSGRMNTEAFF.